This T cell receptor beta chain appears in the sequencing data of a study of Graves' ophthalmopathy and Graves' hyperthyroidism. Trimming removed 3 bases from V and 0 bases from J, with 9 bases in between. The CDR3 covers 15 residues. Per the germline V gene, CDR1 is LGHDT and CDR2 is YNNKEL (reference sequence). This clonotype was detected many times. RNA transcripts served as template for amplifying TCR beta CDR3 sequences. First-round RT-PCR relied on HTBI primers, and a second-round multiplex PCR came next. TCRdb re-called the multiplex PCR reads through MiXCR, storing one row per CDR3 protein. This sample carries about 620,000 distinct CDR3 sequences, about 20% of them seen once, and the ten largest clones take around 7%.

The sequencing input was peripheral blood. This rearrangement joins TRBV3-1 to TRBJ1-3; D gene uncertain. This clonotype was sampled from a woman in her late teens or twenties with stable Graves' hyperthyroidism. Some clones in this sample may be carry-over from other donors' samples. The CDR3 loop reads CASSHSYRSGNTIYF. Written as DNA, the CDR3 is TGTGCCAGCAGCCATTCATACCGCTCTGGAAACACCATATATTTT.